This T cell receptor beta chain was profiled in a study of control samples from healthy donors and cancer patients. TCRdb's table, derived via immunoSEQ multiplex PCR, lists solely in-frame clones and lacks some. The sample lists roughly 98,000 clones, roughly four fifths occurring once. Regarding this clone: This sample includes further DNA sequences coding for the same CDR3.

The source of this sequence is an older woman in good health. Sequences were obtained from blood.

The CDR3 DNA follows: TGCGCCAGCAGTGAGTCGTGGGGGCCGTACGAGCAGTACTTC. Its translation is CASSESWGPYEQYF. The chain employs TRBV10-2 and TRBJ2-7; D may be TRBD1 (6 bases). The germline CDR1 and CDR2 sequences are WSHSY and SAAADI. The CDR3 is made up of 14 amino acids. Trimming removed 0 bases at V and 4 bases at J, with 10 bases between.